One sample yielded the 8 T cell receptor beta chains listed below, sequenced in a study of Graves' ophthalmopathy and Graves' hyperthyroidism. Using RNA transcripts, the TCR beta CDR3 regions were amplified. Second-round multiplex PCR came after first-round RT-PCR with HTBI primers. MiXCR, run by TCRdb on the multiplex PCR reads, gives a single entry per CDR3 protein. The sample has 660,000 or so distinct CDR3 sequences, about 40% seen once; the top ten hold 3% to 3.5%. The sequencing input was peripheral blood. These receptors were obtained from an adult man with Graves' ophthalmopathy.

This clonotype was observed many times. This chain links TRBV24-1 with TRBJ2-2; no reliable D call. V was cut by 2 bases and J by 3 bases, with 6 bases left in between. Germline V gene data show CDR1 as KGHDR and CDR2 as SFDVKD. The CDR3 spans 14 residues. The CDR3 nucleotides read TGTGCCACCAGTGATTATTATGACACCGGGGAGCTGTTTTTT. This encodes CATSDYYDTGELFF.

The chain has TRBV5-8 and TRBJ2-6; 9 bases align to TRBD1. CDR1 and CDR2 (germline): SGHTS, YDEGEE. Germline trimming cut 0 bases from V and 3 bases from J; bases unmatched to any gene: 4. The CDR3 spans 17 residues. CDR3 amino acids: CASSLGQGVGGANVLTF. For the CDR3, the DNA is TGTGCCAGCAGCTTGGGACAGGGGGTTGGTGGGGCCAACGTCCTGACTTTC.

This clonotype was recorded many times. The chain links TRBV15 to TRBJ1-1; no firm D call. Germline CDR1 LNHNV, CDR2 YYDKDF (reference sequence). Trimming pared 1 base from V and 2 bases from J, leaving 11 bases between. The CDR3 is made up of 15 amino acids. The CDR3 sequence is CATSRVKGENTEAFF. The CDR3 bases are TGTGCCACCAGCAGAGTTAAGGGAGAAAACACTGAAGCTTTCTTT.

The rearrangement uses TRBV9 and TRBJ2-5, with a weak D call TRBD1 (5 bases). Trimming stripped 0 bases from V and 2 bases from J, with 17 bases between. This CDR3 has 17 residues. Germline-derived CDR1 and CDR2 are SGDLS and YYNGEE. For the CDR3, the DNA is TGTGCCAGCAGCGTAGGCCAGACCAACAGGTTACAAGAGACCCAGTACTTC. Protein product: CASSVGQTNRLQETQYF.

This clonotype was seen repeatedly, ten times or more. The J gene is TRBJ2-7, the V gene TRBV11-3, with D possibly TRBD2 on 5 matching bases. This CDR3 has 14 amino acids. Germline V lookup: CDR1 SGHNT, CDR2 YENEEA. V lost 5 bases and J 2 bases, leaving 13 bases between the germline ends. The CDR3 here is CASSQAGRAYEQYF. The CDR3 DNA is TGTGCCAGCAGCCAGGCGGGTAGAGCCTACGAGCAGTACTTC. Together with reference TRBV11-3 and TRBJ2-7, the CDR3 gives the full variable domain: EAGVVQSPRYKIIEKKQPVAFWCNPISGHNTLYWYLQNLGQGPELLIRYENEEAVDDSQLPKDRFSAERLKGVDSTLKIQPAELGDSAVYLCASSQAGRAYEQYFGPGTRLTVT.

This rearrangement joins TRBV12-3 or TRBV12-4 to TRBJ2-7; 12 positions agree with TRBD1. V dropped 1 base and J dropped 5; count of bases not matched to a gene: 3. CDR3 length: 15 residues. This CDR3 reads CASSLGGTGGNEQYF. The CDR3, as DNA: TGTGCCAGCAGTTTAGGCGGGACAGGGGGCAACGAGCAGTACTTC.

This clonotype was picked up many times. The rearrangement joins TRBV19 to TRBJ1-5; D is perhaps TRBD1 (5 bases). This CDR3 comprises 15 residues. CDR1 is LNHDA, CDR2 SQIVND, per germline (reference sequence). Trimming pared 4 bases from V and 5 bases from J, leaving 15 bases between. The CDR3 bases are TGTGCCAGTAGTAATCGGGACGGTGGGTATCAGCCCCAGCATTTT. This encodes CASSNRDGGYQPQHF.

The genes are TRBV4-1 and TRBJ2-7; 9 positions agree with TRBD2. Germline CDR1 reads MGHRA; CDR2 reads YSYEKL. V gave up 0 bases and J gave up 2 bases; unmatched junction bases: 5. This CDR3 comprises 16 residues. CDR3 loop: CASSQDGLAGTYEQYF. The CDR3 DNA is TGCGCCAGCAGCCAAGATGGGCTAGCGGGGACCTACGAGCAGTACTTC.